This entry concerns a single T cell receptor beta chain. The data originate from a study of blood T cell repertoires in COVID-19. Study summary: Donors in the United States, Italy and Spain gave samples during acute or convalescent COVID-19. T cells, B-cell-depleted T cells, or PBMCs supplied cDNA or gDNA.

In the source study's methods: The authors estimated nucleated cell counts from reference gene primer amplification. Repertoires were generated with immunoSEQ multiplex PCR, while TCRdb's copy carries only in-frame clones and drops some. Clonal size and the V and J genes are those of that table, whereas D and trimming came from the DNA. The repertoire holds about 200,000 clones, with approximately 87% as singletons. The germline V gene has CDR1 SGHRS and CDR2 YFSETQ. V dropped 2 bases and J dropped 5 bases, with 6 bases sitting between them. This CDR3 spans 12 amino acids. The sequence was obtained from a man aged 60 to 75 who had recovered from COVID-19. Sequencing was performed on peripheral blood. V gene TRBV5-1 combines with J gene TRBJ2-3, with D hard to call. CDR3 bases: TGCGCCAGCAGCTTATCCCAAGATACGCAGTATTTT. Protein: CASSLSQDTQYF.